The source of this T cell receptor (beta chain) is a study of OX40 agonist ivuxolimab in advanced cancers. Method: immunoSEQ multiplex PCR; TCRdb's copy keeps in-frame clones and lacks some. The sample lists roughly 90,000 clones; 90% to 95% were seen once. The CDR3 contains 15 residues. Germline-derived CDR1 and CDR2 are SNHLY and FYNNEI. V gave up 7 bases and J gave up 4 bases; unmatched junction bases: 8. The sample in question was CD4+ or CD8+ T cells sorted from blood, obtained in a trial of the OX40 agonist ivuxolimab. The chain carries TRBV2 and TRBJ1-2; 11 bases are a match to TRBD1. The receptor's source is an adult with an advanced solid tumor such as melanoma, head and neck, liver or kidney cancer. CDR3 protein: CASTAGTGGPYGYTF. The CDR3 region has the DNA TGTGCCAGCACCGCCGGGACAGGGGGTCCCTATGGCTACACCTTC.